This T cell receptor (beta chain) stems from a study of blood T cell repertoires in COVID-19. Study summary: Some COVID-19 samples were acute and others convalescent; all came from the United States, Italy and Spain.

Assay used: immunoSEQ multiplex PCR; TCRdb lists only in-frame clones, some missing. The data hold 450,000 or so clones, with approximately 90% observed a single time. Germline-derived CDR1 and CDR2 are LGHNT and FRNRAP. Trimming pared 6 bases from V and 5 bases from J, leaving 17 bases between. The CDR3 spans 15 residues. This sequence originates from a man aged 18 to 35 with COVID-19, enrolled during active disease. This chain uses TRBV12-5 with TRBJ2-1; unclear D gene. Material: peripheral blood. The CDR3 DNA reads TGTGCTAGTGGCCTAACCACCGATAGTGACAATGAGCAGTTCTTC. Protein sequence: CASGLTTDSDNEQFF.